This record concerns one T cell receptor beta chain sequence. A junction boundary mismatches the germline segment, possibly from a read error. This CDR3 has 13 residues. Germline values: CDR1 MNHNS, CDR2 SASEGT. This specimen belongs to a study of CD4 and CD8 cells across lung adenocarcinoma regions. TCRdb reanalysed the PCR reads using MiXCR and keeps one entry per CDR3 protein. The table has about 5,200 distinct CDR3 sequences, around 50% seen once. The sample taken for sequencing was CD4+ T cells from the margin of a lung tumor. The rearrangement joins TRBV6-1 to TRBJ2-1, with no clear D. This clonotype was sampled from a male donor with lung adenocarcinoma. The CD4 and CD8 labels of this study may be unreliable. The CDR3 DNA is TGTGCCAGCAGTGAGACACCCTACAATGAGCAGTTCTTT. Its protein product is CASSETPYNEQFF.